A single sample gave rise to the 21 T cell receptor beta chains below, sequenced in a study of shared clonotypes between healthy human individuals. Method: immunoSEQ multiplex PCR; TCRdb's copy keeps in-frame clones and lacks some. The sample lists over 2 million clones; approximately 90% were seen once. The specimen was naive CD4+ T cells from PBMCs. Subset given: CD45RA+ positively selected. These receptor sequences come from a man between 18 and 29 years old in good health. Some clones in this sample may be carry-over from other donors' samples.

As for this clone: This sample includes further DNA sequences coding for the same CDR3. The rearrangement joins TRBV28 to TRBJ1-1, with D possibly TRBD1 on 5 matching bases. In germline, CDR1 is MDHEN, CDR2 SYDVKM. With 6 bases removed from V and 4 bases from J, the gap between germline ends came to 9 bases. This CDR3 spans 12 amino acids. CDR3 region: CASRAGLTEAFF. Here the CDR3 DNA reads TGTGCCAGCAGGGCAGGGCTCACTGAAGCTTTCTTT.

The CDR3, as DNA: TGTGCCTGGAGTAGGGGGGAGACTAATGAAAAACTGTTTTTT. Translation gives CAWSRGETNEKLFF. The chain joins TRBV30 to TRBJ1-4; TRBD1 might be the D (6 bases). Trimming removed 2 bases from V and 2 bases from J, with 9 bases in between. The germline CDR1 and CDR2 sequences are GTSNPN and SVGIG (reference sequence). The CDR3 is 14 residues long.

The rearrangement links TRBV6-1 to TRBJ2-5; D is perhaps TRBD1 (5 bases). With 4 bases removed from V and 2 bases from J, the gap between germline ends came to 14 bases. CDR3 size: 15 residues. CDR1 and CDR2 (germline): MNHNS, SASEGT. The CDR3 sequence is CASSGLQDTQETQYF. CDR3 sequence (DNA): TGTGCCAGCAGTGGGTTACAGGATACTCAAGAGACCCAGTACTTC.

This rearrangement joins TRBV28 to TRBJ1-2; no definite D call. Germline V gene lookup returns CDR1 MDHEN and CDR2 SYDVKM. The V and J ends lost 6 bases and 8 bases respectively, with 13 bases between them. There are 12 residues in the CDR3. Here the CDR3 reads CASSPIGWGYTF. The CDR3 region has the DNA TGTGCCAGCAGCCCCATTGGGTGGGGCTACACCTTC.

This clone has just a few counts. This chain connects TRBV14 to TRBJ1-5; D unresolved. V was cut by 2 bases and J by 0 bases, with 2 bases left in between. Germline values: CDR1 SGHDN, CDR2 FVKESK. The CDR3 is 13 residues long. The CDR3 DNA reads TGTGCCAGCAGCCAATATAGCAATCAGCCCCAGCATTTT. Translated, it gives CASSQYSNQPQHF.

The chain joins TRBV11-3 to TRBJ2-1; a weak D match, TRBD1 (5 bases). V was trimmed by 5 bases and J by 6 bases, leaving 20 bases between them. In germline, CDR1 is SGHNT, CDR2 YENEEA. The CDR3 runs to 16 residues. CDR3 sequence: CASSASELVRGNEQFF. The CDR3 DNA sequence: TGTGCCAGCAGCGCCTCGGAGCTGGTTAGGGGCAATGAGCAGTTCTTC.

V gene TRBV6-5 combines with J gene TRBJ2-3, with 7 bases that match TRBD2. CDR1 MNHEY and CDR2 SVGAGI come from the germline V gene. CDR3 length equals 11 residues. The junction had 1 base not matched to a gene; V was cut back by 7 bases and J by 6 bases. CDR3 sequence reads: CASNGGDTQYF. The CDR3 DNA reads as TGTGCCAGCAACGGGGGGGATACGCAGTATTTT.

The chain joins TRBV30 to TRBJ2-5; D is tentatively TRBD1 or TRBD2 (5 bases each). CDR3 length: 13 residues. Germline V gene lookup returns CDR1 GTSNPN and CDR2 SVGIG (reference sequence). Trimming stripped 0 bases from V and 9 bases from J, with 14 bases between. In DNA, the CDR3 is TGTGCCTGGAGTGTACGGGGCAACACCCCCCAGTACTTC. Translated, it gives CAWSVRGNTPQYF. The full variable domain, completed using reference TRBV30 and TRBJ2-5, is SQTIHQWPATLVQPVGSPLSLECTVEGTSNPNLYWYRQAAGRGLQLLFYSVGIGQISSEVPQNLSASRPQDRQFILSSKKLLLSDSGFYLCAWSVRGNTPQYFGPGTRLLVL.

This sequence joins TRBV9 and TRBJ1-4; TRBD1 might be the D (6 bases). The V end was cut by 4 bases, the J end by 4 bases, with 14 bases between. The CDR3 length is 15 residues. CDR1 is SGDLS and CDR2 is YYNGEE in the germline V gene. CDR3 nucleotide sequence: TGTGCCAGCAGCCTAGGGGGGCGAGATAATGAAAAACTGTTTTTT. Amino acid sequence: CASSLGGRDNEKLFF.

The chain employs TRBV9 and TRBJ1-1; no clear D gene. The germline V gene has CDR1 SGDLS and CDR2 YYNGEE. Trimming shortened V by 1 base and J by 5 bases, and 12 bases separated the two germline ends. CDR3 length: 14 amino acids. CDR3: CASSVSDLGTEAFF. The CDR3 DNA is TGTGCCAGCAGCGTAAGTGACCTGGGGACTGAAGCTTTCTTT.

The chain uses TRBV5-1 and TRBJ2-2, with TRBD1 matching over 9 bases. Germline CDR1 reads SGHRS; CDR2 reads YFSETQ. This CDR3 comprises 17 residues. V was pared by 5 bases and J by 5 bases, with 13 bases of the junction left unmatched. CDR3 DNA sequence: TGCGCCAGCAGACGTCCCGGGACAGGGCTTGGGACCGGGGAGCTGTTTTTT. Its protein product is CASRRPGTGLGTGELFF.

The chain uses TRBV5-6 and TRBJ2-1, with TRBD2 identical over 9 bases. Germline V lookup: CDR1 SGHDT, CDR2 YYEEEE. CDR3 length equals 16 residues. The J segment lost 0 bases and the V segment lost 4 bases, leaving 5 bases of the junction unmatched. CDR3: CASSPAAGGSYNEQFF. Written as DNA, the CDR3 is TGTGCCAGCAGCCCAGCAGCGGGAGGCTCCTACAATGAGCAGTTCTTC.

The gene calls are TRBV28 and TRBJ2-7; D possibly corresponds to TRBD2 (5 bases). V was trimmed by 7 bases and J by 2 bases, leaving 15 bases between them. From germline, CDR1 is MDHEN and CDR2 SYDVKM. There are 14 residues in the CDR3. The CDR3 DNA sequence: TGTGCCAGCAAGGAGCGGCCAACGACCTACGAGCAGTACTTC. It encodes CASKERPTTYEQYF.

The chain couples TRBV11-2 to TRBJ2-7; 7 bases are shared with TRBD2. The germline V gene has CDR1 SGHAT and CDR2 FQNNGV. This CDR3 has 15 amino acids. Trimming at V came to 5 bases and at J to 2 bases, leaving 9 bases not matched to a gene. The CDR3 loop reads CASSRSGLPTYEQYF. CDR3 sequence (DNA): TGTGCCAGCAGCCGTTCGGGACTACCGACCTACGAGCAGTACTTC.

The chain recombines TRBV5-4 with TRBJ2-3, with 7 bases aligning to TRBD1. After removal of 3 bases from V and 7 bases from J, the junction contained 8 bases not matched to a gene. The CDR3 totals 14 residues. Germline lookup yields CDR1 SGHNT and CDR2 YYREEE (reference sequence). Here the CDR3 reads CASSYTGDLNTQYF. In nucleotides, the CDR3 is TGTGCCAGCAGCTATACAGGGGATTTGAATACGCAGTATTTT.

This clone was observed once. The gene calls are TRBV19 and TRBJ1-2, with a possible D match to TRBD1 (6 bases). The CDR3 contains 14 residues. Trimming took off 7 bases at V and 5 bases at J, with 17 bases between the two ends. Germline V CDR1 and CDR2: LNHDA, SQIVND (reference sequence). The CDR3: CASNFLGGYYGYTF. CDR3 nucleotides: TGTGCCAGTAATTTCCTGGGGGGCTATTATGGCTACACCTTC.

V and J are TRBV6-5 and TRBJ2-7; perhaps TRBD1 as D (6 bases). The germline CDR1 and CDR2 sequences are MNHEY and SVGAGI. The CDR3 runs to 15 residues. V was cut by 0 bases and J by 2 bases, with 11 bases left in between. CDR3 DNA: TGTGCCAGCAGTTACTCCTCAGGGGAAGCCTACGAGCAGTACTTC. The encoded protein is CASSYSSGEAYEQYF.

The J gene is TRBJ2-1, the V gene TRBV4-2, with D possibly TRBD2 on 6 matching bases. The CDR3 sequence is 14 residues long. CDR1 is LGHNA, CDR2 YNFKEQ, per germline. Trimming cost V 0 bases and J 12 bases, with 15 bases left between them. CDR3 sequence (DNA): TGTGCCAGCAGCCAAGATCTTGGGGGGATAGGGCAGTTCTTC. It encodes CASSQDLGGIGQFF.

This clone was seen more than once but under ten times. The V gene is TRBV18, the J gene TRBJ1-5; D might be TRBD1 (6 bases). Germline V gene sequence: CDR1 KGHSH, CDR2 LQKENI. The CDR3 spans 13 residues. V lost 11 bases to trimming and J lost 5 bases, with 16 bases between them. The CDR3 region has the DNA TGTGCCTTCGGGGGGCAGGGGTATCAGCCCCAGCATTTT. It specifies CAFGGQGYQPQHF.

The V gene is TRBV5-4, the J gene TRBJ2-1, with TRBD2 as a possible D gene (6 bases). The CDR3 runs to 11 residues. The germline V gene has CDR1 SGHNT and CDR2 YYREEE (reference sequence). V was pared by 7 bases and J by 7 bases, with 9 bases between. CDR3 residues: CASGGINEQFF. CDR3 bases: TGTGCCAGCGGGGGGATAAATGAGCAGTTCTTC. Full variable domain (missing parts from reference TRBV5-4 and TRBJ2-1): ETGVTQSPTHLIKTRGQQVTLRCSSQSGHNTVSWYQQALGQGPQFIFQYYREEENGRGNFPPRFSGLQFPNYSSELNVNALELDDSALYLCASGGINEQFFGPGTRLTVL.

This chain uses TRBV6-6 with TRBJ2-5, with 7 bases identical to TRBD2. The CDR3 sequence is 13 residues long. Germline CDR1 is MNHNY and CDR2 is SVGAGI (reference sequence). The V segment lost 6 bases and the J segment 1 base; nucleotides outside the gene matches: 2. CDR3 protein: CASRRTSQETQYF. CDR3 DNA sequence: TGTGCCAGCAGACGGACTAGCCAAGAGACCCAGTACTTC.